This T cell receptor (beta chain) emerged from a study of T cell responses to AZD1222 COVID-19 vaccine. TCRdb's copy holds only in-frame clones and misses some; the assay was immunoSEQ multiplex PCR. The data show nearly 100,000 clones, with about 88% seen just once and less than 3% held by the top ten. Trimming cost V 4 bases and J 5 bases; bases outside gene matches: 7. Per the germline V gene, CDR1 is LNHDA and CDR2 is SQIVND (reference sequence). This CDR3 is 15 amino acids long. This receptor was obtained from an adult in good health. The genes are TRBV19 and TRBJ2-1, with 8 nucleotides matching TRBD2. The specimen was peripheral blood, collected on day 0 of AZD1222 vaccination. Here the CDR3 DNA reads TGTGCCAGTAGTACCGGGACTAGAGGAGACAATGAGCAGTTCTTC. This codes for CASSTGTRGDNEQFF.